Each of the 25 T cell receptor beta chains below was sequenced from the same sample in a study of human T cells and chemical hapten exposure. Time point defined: patch test 2, 6 weeks after DPC sensitization. The sample's treatment: therapeutic diphenylcyclopropenone sensitization with weekly scalp DPC. TCRdb itself ran the RACE reads through MiXCR, one entry per CDR3 protein. This sample carries about 140,000 distinct CDR3 sequences, approximately 12% of them seen once, and the ten largest clones take about 1.3%. The source was whole blood, collected in connection with sensitization to the hapten diphenylcyclopropenone (DPC). These receptors were collected from a woman in her 50s with alopecia areata. Some clones in this sample may be carry-over from other donors' samples.

This clonotype was seen more than once but under ten times. This chain links TRBV21-1 with TRBJ1-5. TRBV21-1 is reported as a pseudogene. The CDR3 is 21 residues long. CDR3 in amino acids: CASRSMTAKTPAVLANQPQHF. The CDR3 DNA sequence: TGTGCCAGCAGGAGCATGACGGCGAAAACCCCAGCGGTTTTAGCCAATCAGCCCCAGCATTTT.

This clonotype came up many times. One end of the junction varies from germline; a read error may be responsible. The chain combines TRBV12-3 or TRBV12-4 with TRBJ2-5; D gene uncertain. The CDR3 consists of 13 residues. Here the CDR3 reads CASRLGGVKTQYF. The CDR3, as DNA: TGTGCCAGCAGATTAGGTGGAGTGAAGACCCAGTACTTC.

This clonotype was counted between two and nine times. This chain links TRBV25-1 with TRBJ2-7; D perhaps matches TRBD1 (6 bases). V was trimmed by 5 bases and J by 3 bases, leaving 11 bases between them. The CDR3 consists of 13 residues. The germline V gene has CDR1 MGHDK and CDR2 SYGVNS. The CDR3 here is CASSPTGIYEQYF. The CDR3 DNA reads as TGTGCCAGCAGTCCCACAGGGATCTACGAGCAGTACTTC.

The CDR3 region is CASSLSPLRGKTDTQYF. DNA for the CDR3: TGTGCCAGCAGCTTAAGTCCATTAAGGGGGAAAACAGATACGCAGTATTTT. The chain has TRBV7-6 and TRBJ2-3; tentatively, D is TRBD1 (6 bases). Germline CDR1 is SGHVS and CDR2 is FNYEAQ. The V end lost 2 bases, the J end lost 3 bases, and 18 bases lay between the germline ends. This CDR3 spans 17 amino acids.

This clonotype showed up many times. CDR3 sequence reads: CAWRPNGLGGYTF. The CDR3 coding sequence is TGTGCCTGGAGACCGAACGGCCTGGGGGGCTACACCTTC. The chain carries TRBV30 and TRBJ1-2, with D unresolved. The germline V gene encodes CDR1 GTSNPN and CDR2 SVGIG (reference sequence). Trimming took off 3 bases at V and 8 bases at J, with 16 bases between the two ends. The CDR3 sequence is 13 residues long.

This clonotype was counted between two and nine times. The chain has TRBV18 and TRBJ2-2; no reliable D call. Germline CDR1 is KGHSH and CDR2 is LQKENI. The length of the CDR3 is 15 residues. The V gene lost 1 base and the J gene lost 3 bases, with 9 bases spanning the gap. The CDR3 DNA is TGTGCCAGCTCACCACGGAGTGGCGACACCGGGGAGCTGTTTTTT. It specifies CASSPRSGDTGELFF.

This clonotype has a handful of counts. V usage is TRBV12-3 or TRBV12-4 and J usage is TRBJ1-1; no definite D call. CDR3 length: 13 amino acids. The V and J ends lost 5 bases and 1 base respectively, with 8 bases between them. CDR3 bases: TGTGCCAGCAGTGGGCGTGGGAACACTGAAGCTTTCTTT. Its translation is CASSGRGNTEAFF.

The chain combines TRBV20-1 with TRBJ2-3; D unclear. The CDR3 totals 14 residues. The V end lost 7 bases, the J end lost 1 base, and 15 bases lay between the germline ends. From germline, CDR1 is DFQATT and CDR2 SNEGSKA (reference sequence). CDR3 DNA: TGCAGTGTCCCGGGTGCAGCACGCACAGATACGCAGTATTTT. Protein sequence: CSVPGAARTDTQYF.

The gene calls are TRBV18 and TRBJ1-5, with D maybe TRBD1 (5 bases). V was cut by 5 bases and J by 1 base, with 6 bases left in between. This CDR3 has 13 residues. CDR1 and CDR2 from the germline V gene are KGHSH and LQKENI. CDR3 in DNA: TGTGCCAGCTCAGGGGACAGCAATCAGCCCCAGCATTTT. It yields the protein CASSGDSNQPQHF.

This clonotype has just a few counts. The chain is built from TRBV9 and TRBJ2-3, with a tentative D call TRBD2 (5 bases). The CDR3 is made up of 16 amino acids. With 0 bases removed from V and 2 bases from J, the gap between germline ends came to 13 bases. The V gene's germline CDR1 is SGDLS and CDR2 YYNGEE. The CDR3 coding sequence is TGTGCCAGCAGCGTAGGTTCAGCGGCAATCACAGATACGCAGTATTTT. Amino acid sequence: CASSVGSAAITDTQYF.

This clonotype has at least ten counts. The rearrangement uses TRBV19 and TRBJ2-7, with TRBD2 matching 12 bases. Per germline, CDR1 LNHDA and CDR2 SQIVND (reference sequence). The CDR3 sequence is 15 residues long. The V and J ends lost 7 bases and 7 bases, in that order; junction bases with no gene match: 11. CDR3 sequence reads: CASTAAGLAGSEQYF. In nucleotides, the CDR3 is TGTGCCAGTACCGCGGCGGGACTAGCGGGCTCGGAGCAGTACTTC.

V is TRBV19 and J is TRBJ1-2; the D gene is possibly TRBD1 (6 bases). The CDR3 consists of 13 residues. V was clipped by 5 bases and J by 7 bases, with 14 bases between them. CDR1 LNHDA and CDR2 SQIVND come from the germline V gene (reference sequence). CDR3 DNA: TGTGCCAGTAGTGGGGACACCAACATTGGCTACACCTTC. It encodes CASSGDTNIGYTF.

This clonotype has a handful of counts. This chain links TRBV7-6 with TRBJ1-2; tentatively, D is TRBD1 (6 bases). Trimming left V 4 bases short and J 7 bases short, with 19 bases between. The CDR3 length is 15 residues. In germline, CDR1 is SGHVS, CDR2 FNYEAQ. CDR3 in DNA: TGTGCCAGCAGCTGGGGGCAGGGCTCGACCCGTGGCTACACCTTC. It encodes CASSWGQGSTRGYTF.

V usage is TRBV12-3 or TRBV12-4 and J usage is TRBJ2-5; 7 nucleotides agree with TRBD1. This CDR3 region has 12 residues. Germline trimming cut 9 bases from V and 2 bases from J; bases unmatched to any gene: 3. DNA of the CDR3: TGTGCCAGAGGACAGGAGCAAGAGACCCAGTACTTC. It encodes CARGQEQETQYF.

This clonotype was observed a handful of times. V gene TRBV11-2 combines with J gene TRBJ2-3; D gene unclear. Germline V gene sequence: CDR1 SGHAT, CDR2 FQNNGV. Trimming removed 5 bases at V and 0 bases at J, with 15 bases between. The CDR3 sequence is 16 residues long. This CDR3 is CASSPESGSSTDTQYF. The CDR3 DNA sequence: TGTGCCAGCAGCCCGGAATCCGGGTCCAGCACAGATACGCAGTATTTT.

This clonotype has a handful of counts. This chain joins TRBV28 and TRBJ1-2, with D possibly being TRBD1 (5 bases). Trimming stripped 5 bases from V and 2 bases from J, with 9 bases between. CDR1 and CDR2 (germline): MDHEN, SYDVKM. The CDR3 extends over 13 amino acids. For the CDR3, the DNA is TGTGCCAGCAGTCCGGGACGGAACTATGGCTACACCTTC. Residues: CASSPGRNYGYTF.

In this sample, this clonotype turned up a few times. The rearrangement links TRBV7-6 to TRBJ2-5; D remains ambiguous. The germline V gene has CDR1 SGHVS and CDR2 FNYEAQ. The CDR3 is 14 amino acids. V was cut by 1 base and J by 5 bases, with 11 bases left in between. The DNA for the CDR3 is TGTGCCAGCAGCTTAGATTTGAAATCGGAGACCCAGTACTTC. It specifies CASSLDLKSETQYF.

This rearrangement joins TRBV6-2 or TRBV6-3 to TRBJ2-3; tentative D call: TRBD1 (6 bases). The V end lost 4 bases, the J end lost 0 bases, and 11 bases lay between the germline ends. Germline V gene lookup returns CDR1 MNHEY and CDR2 SVGEGT. CDR3 length equals 15 residues. CDR3 residues: CASSSGQHSTDTQYF. CDR3 sequence (DNA): TGTGCCAGCAGTTCAGGACAGCACAGCACAGATACGCAGTATTTT.

This clonotype turned up a few times. The chain employs TRBV30 and TRBJ2-7; either TRBD1 or TRBD2 may fit D (5 bases each). The length of the CDR3 is 13 residues. Trimming left V 2 bases short and J 5 bases short, with 13 bases between. Germline CDR1 and CDR2: GTSNPN and SVGIG (reference sequence). The CDR3 sequence: CAWSKGPGHEQYF. The CDR3 DNA sequence: TGTGCCTGGAGTAAGGGACCGGGTCACGAGCAGTACTTC. Combining the CDR3 with reference TRBV30 and TRBJ2-7 gives the whole variable domain SQTIHQWPATLVQPVGSPLSLECTVEGTSNPNLYWYRQAAGRGLQLLFYSVGIGQISSEVPQNLSASRPQDRQFILSSKKLLLSDSGFYLCAWSKGPGHEQYFGPGTRLTVT.

The chain recombines TRBV14 with TRBJ1-4; D unresolved. CDR3 length: 12 residues. Germline V gives CDR1 SGHDN, CDR2 FVKESK. V was trimmed by 1 base and J by 7 bases, leaving 4 bases between them. CDR3 nucleotide sequence: TGTGCCAGCAGCCAAGTTAGTGAAAAACTGTTTTTT. Protein: CASSQVSEKLFF.

This clonotype was seen only a few times. In nucleotides, the CDR3 is TGTGCCAGCCGGACAGCCCTAGCGACAAAAGATACGCAGTATTTT. Its translation is CASRTALATKDTQYF. The chain couples TRBV12-3 or TRBV12-4 to TRBJ2-3; D tentatively fits TRBD1 or TRBD2 (6 bases each). Trimming shortened V by 8 bases and J by 5 bases, and 20 bases separated the two germline ends. The CDR3 runs to 15 residues.

This clonotype was seen a handful of times. The CDR3 DNA reads TGTGCCAGCAGCTTGGGGGGCCGACAGGGGGCGAATGAGCAGTTCTTC. Amino acids: CASSLGGRQGANEQFF. The V gene is TRBV5-4, the J gene TRBJ2-1; TRBD1 aligns across 10 bases. This CDR3 comprises 16 residues. CDR1 and CDR2 from the germline V gene are SGHNT and YYREEE (reference sequence). V was pared by 0 bases and J by 7 bases, with 7 bases of the junction left unmatched.

The sample holds many counts of this clonotype. The chain couples TRBV4-2 to TRBJ1-2, with D perhaps matching TRBD1 (6 bases). The CDR3 totals 18 residues. V lost 1 base and J lost 3, with 21 bases in between. Germline V gene sequence: CDR1 LGHNA, CDR2 YNFKEQ. The CDR3 DNA follows: TGTGCCAGCAGCCAAGTCACCGGCCCCGGGGGCGCTGACTATGGCTACACCTTC. It is translated as CASSQVTGPGGADYGYTF.

This clonotype has a handful of counts. J is TRBJ2-7 and V is TRBV5-4; D remains unclear. The germline V gene encodes CDR1 SGHNT and CDR2 YYREEE (reference sequence). V shed 1 base and J shed 2 bases, with 7 bases lying between them. CDR3 length: 13 residues. The CDR3 reads CASSLSRTYEQYF. DNA for the CDR3: TGTGCCAGCAGCTTGTCCCGGACCTACGAGCAGTACTTC.

This clonotype occurred a few times. The chain is built from TRBV3-1 and TRBJ2-7; 7 bases are shared with TRBD2. CDR1 and CDR2 from the germline V gene are LGHDT and YNNKEL (reference sequence). The CDR3 is 14 amino acids. J lost 2 bases, V lost 1 base, and 2 bases had no gene match. The CDR3 is CASSQGGGPYEQYF. DNA for the CDR3: TGTGCCAGCAGCCAAGGGGGGGGTCCCTACGAGCAGTACTTC.